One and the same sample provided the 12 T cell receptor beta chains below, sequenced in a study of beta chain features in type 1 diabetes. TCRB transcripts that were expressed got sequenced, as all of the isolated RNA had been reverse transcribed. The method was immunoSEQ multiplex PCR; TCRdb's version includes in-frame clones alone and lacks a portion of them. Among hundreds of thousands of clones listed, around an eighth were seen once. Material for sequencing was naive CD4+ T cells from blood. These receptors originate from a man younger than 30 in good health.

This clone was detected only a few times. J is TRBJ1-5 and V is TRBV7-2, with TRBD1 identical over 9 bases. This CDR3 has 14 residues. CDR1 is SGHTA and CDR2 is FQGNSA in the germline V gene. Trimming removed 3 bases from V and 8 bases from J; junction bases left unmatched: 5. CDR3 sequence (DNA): TGTGCCAGCAGCTTTGGGACAGGGAATAAGCCCCAGCATTTT. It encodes CASSFGTGNKPQHF.

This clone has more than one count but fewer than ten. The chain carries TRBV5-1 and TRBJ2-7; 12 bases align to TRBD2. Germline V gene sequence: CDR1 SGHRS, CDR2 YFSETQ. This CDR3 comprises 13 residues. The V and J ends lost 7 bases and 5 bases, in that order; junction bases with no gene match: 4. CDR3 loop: CASRLAGVNEQYF. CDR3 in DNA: TGCGCCAGCCGACTAGCGGGAGTGAACGAGCAGTACTTC.

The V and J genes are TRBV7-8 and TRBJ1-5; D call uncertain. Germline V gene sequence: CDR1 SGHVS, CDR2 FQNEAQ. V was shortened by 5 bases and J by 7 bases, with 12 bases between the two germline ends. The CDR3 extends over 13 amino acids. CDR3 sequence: CASSGGFRQPQHF. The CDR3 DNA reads TGTGCCAGCAGCGGTGGCTTCCGACAGCCCCAGCATTTT.

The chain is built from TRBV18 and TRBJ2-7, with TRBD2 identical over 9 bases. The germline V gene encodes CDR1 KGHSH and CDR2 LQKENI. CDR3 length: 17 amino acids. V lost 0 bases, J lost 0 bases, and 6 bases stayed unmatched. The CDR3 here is CASSPPNSGGSSYEQYF. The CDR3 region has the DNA TGTGCCAGCTCACCACCGAATAGCGGGGGCAGCTCCTACGAGCAGTACTTC.

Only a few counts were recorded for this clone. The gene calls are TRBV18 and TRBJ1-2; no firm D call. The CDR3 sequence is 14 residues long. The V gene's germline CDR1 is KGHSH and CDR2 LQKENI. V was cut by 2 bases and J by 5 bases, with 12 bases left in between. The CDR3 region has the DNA TGTGCCAGCTCACCAGATGCGGGGAATTATGGCTACACCTTC. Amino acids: CASSPDAGNYGYTF.

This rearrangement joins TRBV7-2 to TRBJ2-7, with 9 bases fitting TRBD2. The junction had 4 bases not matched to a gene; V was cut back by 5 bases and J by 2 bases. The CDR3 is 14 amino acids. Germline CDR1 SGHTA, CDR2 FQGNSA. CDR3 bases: TGTGCCAGCAGCAGCAGCGGGAGGACCTACGAGCAGTACTTC. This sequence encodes CASSSSGRTYEQYF.

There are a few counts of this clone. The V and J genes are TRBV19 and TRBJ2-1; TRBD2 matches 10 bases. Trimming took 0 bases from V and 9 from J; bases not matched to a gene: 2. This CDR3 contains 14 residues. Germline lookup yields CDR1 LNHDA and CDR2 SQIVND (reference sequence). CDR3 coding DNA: TGTGCCAGTAGTATAGAACTAGCGGGGACTGAGCAGTTCTTC. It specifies CASSIELAGTEQFF.

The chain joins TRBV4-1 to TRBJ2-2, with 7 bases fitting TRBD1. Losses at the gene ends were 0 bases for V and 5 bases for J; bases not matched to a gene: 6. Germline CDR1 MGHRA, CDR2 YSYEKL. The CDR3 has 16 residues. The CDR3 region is CASSQDRQGGTGELFF. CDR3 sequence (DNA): TGCGCCAGCAGCCAAGATCGACAGGGCGGGACCGGGGAGCTGTTTTTT.

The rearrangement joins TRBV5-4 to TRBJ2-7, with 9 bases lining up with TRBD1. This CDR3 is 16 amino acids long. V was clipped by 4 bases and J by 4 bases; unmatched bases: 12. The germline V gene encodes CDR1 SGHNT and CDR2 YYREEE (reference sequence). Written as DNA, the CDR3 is TGTGCCAGCAGCCAGAGCCCGGGACAGGGCAAGTACGAGCAGTACTTC. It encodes CASSQSPGQGKYEQYF.

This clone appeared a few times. This CDR3 is CASSLASSGANVLTF. Written as DNA, the CDR3 is TGTGCCAGCAGCTTGGCCAGCTCTGGGGCCAACGTCCTGACTTTC. V and J are TRBV5-4 and TRBJ2-6; D gene uncertain. Germline values: CDR1 SGHNT, CDR2 YYREEE (reference sequence). This CDR3 has 15 amino acids. The V end was cut by 0 bases, the J end by 0 bases, with 4 bases between.

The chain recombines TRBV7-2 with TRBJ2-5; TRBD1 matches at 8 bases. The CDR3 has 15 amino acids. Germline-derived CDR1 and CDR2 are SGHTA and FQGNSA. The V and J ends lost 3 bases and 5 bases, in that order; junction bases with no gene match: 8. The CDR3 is CASSFGGTGGETQYF. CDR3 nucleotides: TGTGCCAGCAGCTTCGGTGGGACAGGAGGGGAGACCCAGTACTTC.

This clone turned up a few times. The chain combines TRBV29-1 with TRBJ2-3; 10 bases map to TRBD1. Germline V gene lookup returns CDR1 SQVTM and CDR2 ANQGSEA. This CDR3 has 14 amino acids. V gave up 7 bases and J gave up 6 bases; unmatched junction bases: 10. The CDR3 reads CSARTGGSSDTQYF. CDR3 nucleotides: TGCAGCGCCCGGACAGGGGGGAGTTCGGATACGCAGTATTTT.